The text below deals with one T cell receptor (beta chain). Profiled with immunoSEQ multiplex PCR; TCRdb holds only in-frame clones, not every one. In the table there are roughly 720,000 clones, 90% of which are singletons. CDR1 and CDR2 (germline): SGHVS, FQNEAQ. CDR3 length: 18 amino acids. J gave up 7 bases and V 1 base, and 14 bases lay outside the gene matches. The data are from a study of shared clonotypes between healthy human individuals. The chain employs TRBV7-8 and TRBJ2-1; the match to TRBD2 covers 9 bases. Input material: memory CD8+ T cells from PBMCs. This sample's subset: CD45RO+ cells pooled with CCR7-negative TemRA cells. The TCR originated in a man aged 18 to 30 in good health. Some clones in this sample may be carry-over from other donors' samples. CDR3 in amino acids: CASSLGWVVAGEGNEQFF. DNA for the CDR3: TGTGCCAGCAGCTTAGGGTGGGTAGTAGCGGGAGAAGGAAATGAGCAGTTCTTC.